This entry describes one T cell receptor (beta chain). The antigen remains unidentified. The run depth of the assay was deep. Clones were sequenced by immunoSEQ multiplex PCR, and TCRdb holds only the in-frame ones, with some missing. The sample has about 300,000 clones, 74% seen once. Splitting of CD4+ cells produced CD45RA+ naive and CD45RA-negative memory subsets. The CDR3 covers 15 residues. Trimming took 2 bases from V and 10 from J, leaving 18 bases between them. The V gene's germline CDR1 is SGHNT and CDR2 YYREEE (reference sequence). This entry belongs to a study of shared clonotypes between healthy human individuals. Overall study: Donors were a couple of women and a few men aged 18 to 49.

Findings of the study overall: Relative to clonotypes present in all four donors, those not shared had lower generation probabilities.

The chain links TRBV5-4 to TRBJ1-4, with D maybe TRBD1 (6 bases). The sample was memory CD4+ T cells sorted from blood. Subset denoted: CD45RA-negative fraction. The clonotype comes from a man aged 25-45 years in good health. For the CDR3, the DNA is TGTGCCAGCAGCTTACCGACAGGCCGGGGTTCAAAACTGTTTTTT. Translating it yields CASSLPTGRGSKLFF.